The clone carrying this T cell receptor beta chain was seen repeatedly, ten times or more. Researchers made TCR beta libraries by using iRepertoire HTBI primers and running Arm-PCR on CDR3 regions. MiXCR, applied by TCRdb to the multiplex PCR reads, yields one record per CDR3 protein. The data contain 400,000 to 650,000 distinct CDR3 sequences, around 15% of them singletons. As for time point: newly diagnosed GD, antithyroid drugs for less than 3 months. TCR sequences were obtained from RNA taken from PBMCs. In this cohort, patients came from an endocrinology department located in Xi'an, China. This specimen comes from a study of regulatory T cells in long-lasting Graves disease. The CDR3 covers 16 residues. V was clipped by 2 bases and J by 3 bases; unmatched bases: 2. The data also belong to a second study, concerning T cells in Graves' hyperthyroidism and ophthalmopathy.

The chain recombines TRBV12-3 or TRBV12-4 with TRBJ1-5; 12 nucleotides line up with TRBD1. Sequencing used peripheral blood mononuclear cells (PBMCs), obtained at new diagnosis, from a patient treated with antithyroid drugs. This TCR was sampled from a woman aged 35-65 years with Graves disease. CDR3 loop: CASSLRDRGPNQPQHF. The CDR3 DNA sequence: TGTGCCAGCAGTTTACGGGACAGGGGGCCCAATCAGCCCCAGCATTTT.